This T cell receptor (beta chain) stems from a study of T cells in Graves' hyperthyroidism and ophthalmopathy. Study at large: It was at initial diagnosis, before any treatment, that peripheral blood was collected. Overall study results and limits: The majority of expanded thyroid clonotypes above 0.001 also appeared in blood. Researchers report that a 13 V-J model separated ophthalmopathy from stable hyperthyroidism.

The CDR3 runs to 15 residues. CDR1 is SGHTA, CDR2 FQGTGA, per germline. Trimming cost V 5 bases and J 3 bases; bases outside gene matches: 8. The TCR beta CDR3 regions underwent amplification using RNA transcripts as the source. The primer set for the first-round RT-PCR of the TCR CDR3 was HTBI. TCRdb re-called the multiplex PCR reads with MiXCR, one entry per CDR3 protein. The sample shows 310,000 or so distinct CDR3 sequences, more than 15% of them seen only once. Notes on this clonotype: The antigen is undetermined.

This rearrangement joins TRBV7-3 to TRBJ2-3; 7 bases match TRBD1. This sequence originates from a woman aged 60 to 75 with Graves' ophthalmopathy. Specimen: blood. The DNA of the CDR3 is TGTGCCAGCAGCAGAACGGGACAGAGGACAGATACGCAGTATTTT. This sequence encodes CASSRTGQRTDTQYF.